These 31 T cell receptor beta chains were sequenced from one sample in a study of T cell responses to AZD1222 COVID-19 vaccine (dated by TCRdb to the early 2020s). The label giving this sample's time point can be read as: baseline before first vaccination. The method behind the library was the immunoSEQ multiplex PCR assay. As stored in TCRdb, this immuneACCESS dataset retains in-frame rearrangements with V and J assigned. A fraction of the clones does not appear; measured against another copy, unresolved V genes explain less than half of the discrepancy, and the remainder lacks a known reason. This sample gives under 200,000 clones in total; more than 70% of them show up just once. Less than 6.5% of the sample comes from the top ten. The specimen was peripheral blood, collected on day 0 of AZD1222 vaccination. These receptors were collected from an adult in good health.

The chain uses TRBV7-8 and TRBJ2-1; 11 positions agree with TRBD2. The CDR3 has 17 amino acids. The ends lost 5 bases at V and 6 bases at J; junction bases unmatched: 12. Germline values: CDR1 SGHVS, CDR2 FQNEAQ. The CDR3 DNA is TGTGCCAGCAGCATGACTAGCGGGGTGGGTTCACTCAATGAGCAGTTCTTC. This encodes CASSMTSGVGSLNEQFF.

This CDR3 reads CASSGPGYTF. The CDR3 DNA sequence: TGTGCCAGCTCAGGACCGGGCTACACCTTC. V is TRBV9 and J is TRBJ1-2; D ambiguous. The CDR3 runs 10 residues. The V gene's germline CDR1 is SGDLS and CDR2 YYNGEE. Trimming took 7 bases from V and 8 from J, leaving 9 bases between them.

The sample holds one count of this clone. The J gene is TRBJ1-2, the V gene TRBV9; TRBD1 might be the D (5 bases). The germline CDR1 and CDR2 sequences are SGDLS and YYNGEE. The V end lost 0 bases, the J end lost 6 bases, and 12 bases lay between the germline ends. The CDR3 loop spans 14 amino acids. CDR3 DNA sequence: TGTGCCAGCAGCGTAGGGTTCGGAGGGGATGGCTACACCTTC. It is translated as CASSVGFGGDGYTF.

This rearrangement joins TRBV7-9 to TRBJ1-2; no definite D call. The CDR3 contains 14 residues. Germline V gene sequence: CDR1 SEHNR, CDR2 FQNEAQ (reference sequence). V dropped 0 bases and J dropped 4 bases, with 9 bases sitting between them. CDR3 region: CASSLAGRPYGYTF. The CDR3 DNA is TGTGCCAGCAGCTTAGCGGGCAGACCCTATGGCTACACCTTC.

This clone qualifies as medium-sized. This chain joins TRBV28 and TRBJ2-7; D is unclear. Trimming took 5 bases from V and 0 from J, leaving 14 bases between them. The CDR3 is 15 amino acids. CDR1 is MDHEN and CDR2 is SYDVKM in the germline V gene. DNA for the CDR3: TGTGCCAGCAGTCTGACCCTGGGCCGCTCCTACGAGCAGTACTTC. This sequence encodes CASSLTLGRSYEQYF. Full variable domain (missing parts from reference TRBV28 and TRBJ2-7): DVKVTQSSRYLVKRTGEKVFLECVQDMDHENMFWYRQDPGLGLRLIYFSYDVKMKEKGDIPEGYSVSREKKERFSLILESASTNQTSMYLCASSLTLGRSYEQYFGPGTRLTVT.

In nucleotides, the CDR3 is TGCGCCAGCAGCTTGGATGGGTCCGGGGAGCTGTTTTTT. Its protein product is CASSLDGSGELFF. This rearrangement joins TRBV5-1 to TRBJ2-2; unclear D gene. This CDR3 has 13 residues. Per germline, CDR1 SGHRS and CDR2 YFSETQ. V shed 0 bases and J shed 6 bases, with 6 bases lying between them.

The CDR3 sequence: CASSPTGGFDEQYF. Written as DNA, the CDR3 is TGCGCCAGCAGCCCGACAGGGGGCTTCGACGAGCAGTACTTC. The chain combines TRBV4-1 with TRBJ2-7; TRBD1 agrees at 10 bases. The CDR3 consists of 14 residues. Per the germline V gene, CDR1 is MGHRA and CDR2 is YSYEKL. V shed 4 bases, J shed 5 bases, and the junction held 5 bases outside the gene matches.

The J gene is TRBJ1-1, the V gene TRBV7-2, with D maybe TRBD1 (5 bases). The germline V gene encodes CDR1 SGHTA and CDR2 FQGNSA. The CDR3 spans 17 residues. V shed 6 bases and J shed 0 bases, with 20 bases lying between them. CDR3 region: CASRFSGGVGMNTEAFF. CDR3 bases: TGTGCCAGCAGATTCAGCGGGGGGGTAGGGATGAACACTGAAGCTTTCTTT.

This clone was picked up one time. The V and J genes are TRBV11-3 and TRBJ2-2; 9 positions match TRBD1. The V gene end was trimmed by 8 bases and the J gene end by 4 bases; junction bases not matched to a gene: 11. Germline V CDR1 and CDR2: SGHNT, YENEEA. The CDR3 has 16 amino acids. CDR3 nucleotide sequence: TGTGCCAGCGCGCAGCTACGACAGGGGGTCACCGGGGAGCTGTTTTTT. It codes for CASAQLRQGVTGELFF.

This clone was counted between two and nine times. This sequence joins TRBV2 and TRBJ1-2, with D possibly matching TRBD1 (6 bases). The CDR3 totals 13 residues. Germline V gene lookup returns CDR1 SNHLY and CDR2 FYNNEI. V was pared by 4 bases and J by 6 bases, with 12 bases between. CDR3 DNA sequence: TGTGCCAGCAGTGCGGACAGAAAAAATGGCTACACCTTC. This codes for CASSADRKNGYTF.

The chain employs TRBV5-4 and TRBJ2-2, with D uncertain. V lost 6 bases, J lost 7 bases, and 13 bases lay in between. CDR1 is SGHNT and CDR2 is YYREEE in the germline V gene (reference sequence). The CDR3 totals 13 residues. CDR3 in DNA: TGTGCCAGCATTCCCGAGTCGGGCGGGGAGCTGTTTTTT. Residues: CASIPESGGELFF.

The chain has TRBV20-1 and TRBJ2-1, with 13 nucleotides matching TRBD2. From germline, CDR1 is DFQATT and CDR2 SNEGSKA (reference sequence). This CDR3 has 14 amino acids. J lost 8 bases, V lost 3 bases, and 4 bases had no gene match. The CDR3 loop is CSASRLAGGHEQFF. The CDR3, as DNA: TGCAGTGCTAGTCGACTAGCGGGGGGACATGAGCAGTTCTTC.

The V gene is TRBV27, the J gene TRBJ1-5; maybe TRBD1 (5 bases). The V gene's germline CDR1 is MNHEY and CDR2 SMNVEV (reference sequence). The CDR3 length is 13 residues. V lost 6 bases and J 2 bases, leaving 8 bases between the germline ends. This CDR3 reads CASSRGGNQPQHF. Written as DNA, the CDR3 is TGTGCCAGCAGCCGGGGGGGCAATCAGCCCCAGCATTTT.

V is TRBV3-1 (or the pseudogene TRBV3-2) and J is TRBJ1-1, with D unresolved. The V gene's germline CDR1 is LGHDT and CDR2 YNNKEL (reference sequence). V lost 1 base and J 0 bases, leaving 12 bases between the germline ends. This CDR3 region has 16 residues. The CDR3, as DNA: TGTGCCAGCAGCCAAGGAGATGCGAGGCTGAACACTGAAGCTTTCTTT. It is translated as CASSQGDARLNTEAFF.

This clone was picked up a small number of times. The chain links TRBV10-3 to TRBJ2-7; D is unresolved. Germline assignment: CDR1 ENHRY and CDR2 SYGVKD. V lost 0 bases and J lost 6, with 12 bases in between. This CDR3 is built from 14 residues. The CDR3 loop is CAISESLRTSEQYF. In DNA form, the CDR3 reads TGTGCCATCAGTGAGTCTTTACGGACGAGCGAGCAGTACTTC.

V usage is TRBV11-3 and J usage is TRBJ2-3; the match to TRBD1 covers 8 bases. V dropped 5 bases and J dropped 4; count of bases not matched to a gene: 5. Germline CDR1 is SGHNT and CDR2 is YENEEA. The CDR3 has 14 residues. The CDR3: CASSPGQEPDTQYF. The CDR3 DNA sequence: TGTGCCAGCAGCCCGGGACAGGAGCCAGATACGCAGTATTTT.

The V call is TRBV9, the J call TRBJ1-2, with D possibly TRBD1 on 5 matching bases. The ends were cut back, 2 bases at V and 4 bases at J, with 18 bases in the middle. Germline lookup yields CDR1 SGDLS and CDR2 YYNGEE. The length of the CDR3 is 16 residues. For the CDR3, the DNA is TGTGCCAGCAGCGTCGATCCGCAGGGCGCGGTCTATGGCTACACCTTC. It codes for CASSVDPQGAVYGYTF.

The gene calls are TRBV10-3 and TRBJ2-7, with D uncertain. The V end lost 7 bases, the J end lost 5 bases, and 9 bases lay between the germline ends. CDR1 and CDR2 (germline): ENHRY, SYGVKD. CDR3 length equals 11 residues. DNA for the CDR3: TGTGCCATCAAGTCTGGGGACGAGCAGTACTTC. It translates to CAIKSGDEQYF.

The chain uses TRBV5-1 and TRBJ2-3; D possibly corresponds to TRBD2 (6 bases). Trimming removed 1 base at V and 11 bases at J, with 14 bases between. The V gene's germline CDR1 is SGHRS and CDR2 YFSETQ. This CDR3 is built from 13 residues. In DNA, the CDR3 is TGCGCCAGCAGCTTGAATGGGGGGTTTCGGCAGTATTTT. Translated, it gives CASSLNGGFRQYF. Drawing the rest from reference TRBV5-1 and TRBJ2-3, the complete variable domain is KAGVTQTPRYLIKTRGQQVTLSCSPISGHRSVSWYQQTPGQGLQFLFEYFSETQRNKGNFPGRFSGRQFSNSRSEMNVSTLELGDSALYLCASSLNGGFRQYFGPGTRLTVL.

This clone was counted a few times. The chain carries TRBV6-2 or TRBV6-3 and TRBJ2-2; possibly TRBD1 for D (6 bases). Trimming took off 4 bases at V and 2 bases at J, with 14 bases between the two ends. CDR1 and CDR2 (germline): MNHEY, SVGEGT. The CDR3 covers 16 residues. The CDR3 nucleotides are TGTGCCAGCAGTTCAGGGGTAGACAAAAACACCGGGGAGCTGTTTTTT. It is translated as CASSSGVDKNTGELFF.

CDR3 bases: TGTGCCAGCAGTGGGGAGGGGCTAGGTGGTAATCAGCCCCAGCATTTT. This codes for CASSGEGLGGNQPQHF. The V gene is TRBV28, the J gene TRBJ1-5; D is possibly TRBD1 (5 bases). Deletions cut 5 bases from V and 4 bases from J, with 18 bases between. CDR1 and CDR2 (germline): MDHEN, SYDVKM. The CDR3 covers 16 residues.

This chain links TRBV9 with TRBJ2-2; TRBD1 matches at 7 bases. The CDR3 sequence is 15 residues long. Unmatched junction bases numbered 7, after V lost 2 bases and J lost 6 bases. The V gene's germline CDR1 is SGDLS and CDR2 YYNGEE. CDR3 in DNA: TGTGCCAGCAGCGTCACGGACAGGACGGCCGGGGAGCTGTTTTTT. Translation: CASSVTDRTAGELFF.

This chain connects TRBV30 to TRBJ1-5; D is ambiguous. The CDR3 runs to 13 residues. Germline CDR1 reads GTSNPN; CDR2 reads SVGIG (reference sequence). Deletions cut 3 bases from V and 1 base from J, with 7 bases between. The CDR3, as DNA: TGTGCCTGGAGAGCCGACAGCAATCAGCCCCAGCATTTT. It is translated as CAWRADSNQPQHF. Complete variable domain (other parts from reference TRBV30 and TRBJ1-5): SQTIHQWPATLVQPVGSPLSLECTVEGTSNPNLYWYRQAAGRGLQLLFYSVGIGQISSEVPQNLSASRPQDRQFILSSKKLLLSDSGFYLCAWRADSNQPQHFGDGTRLSIL.

The chain couples TRBV28 to TRBJ1-2, with 8 bases lining up with TRBD1. This CDR3 is built from 15 residues. V lost 8 bases and J lost 2; bases outside the gene matches: 10. The germline V gene encodes CDR1 MDHEN and CDR2 SYDVKM. The CDR3 region has the DNA TGTGCCAGCCGCTTGGAACAGGGGGTAAACTATGGCTACACCTTC. Translating gives CASRLEQGVNYGYTF.

J is TRBJ2-3 and V is TRBV3-1 (or the pseudogene TRBV3-2); D is uncertain. The CDR3 runs to 13 residues. Germline CDR1 LGHDT, CDR2 YNNKEL (reference sequence). The V gene lost 5 bases and the J gene lost 1 base, with 7 bases spanning the gap. The CDR3 spells CASSNKGTDTQYF. The DNA of the CDR3 is TGTGCCAGCAGCAACAAGGGCACAGATACGCAGTATTTT.

The gene calls are TRBV7-2 and TRBJ2-3; perhaps TRBD1 as D (5 bases). The CDR3 is 12 residues long. Germline V gene sequence: CDR1 SGHTA, CDR2 FQGNSA. Trimming cost V 5 bases and J 4 bases, with 7 bases left between them. CDR3 coding DNA: TGTGCCAGCAGCCTACAGGCAGATACGCAGTATTTT. Amino acids: CASSLQADTQYF. Variable domain in full (rest from reference TRBV7-2 and TRBJ2-3): GAGVSQSPSNKVTEKGKDVELRCDPISGHTALYWYRQSLGQGLEFLIYFQGNSAPDKSGLPSDRFSAERTGGSVSTLTIQRTQQEDSAVYLCASSLQADTQYFGPGTRLTVL.

This clone was picked up one time. The chain is built from TRBV28 and TRBJ2-1; no definite D call. CDR3 size: 12 residues. The germline CDR1 and CDR2 sequences are MDHEN and SYDVKM. Trimming pared 7 bases from V and 2 bases from J, leaving 6 bases between. CDR3 amino acids: CASTGTYNEQFF. CDR3 sequence (DNA): TGTGCCAGCACCGGTACCTACAATGAGCAGTTCTTC.

The V and J genes are TRBV6-2 or TRBV6-3 and TRBJ1-2, with 7 bases that match TRBD1. The CDR3 spans 17 residues. Germline-derived CDR1 and CDR2 are MNHEY and SVGEGT. The V segment lost 4 bases and the J segment 6 bases; nucleotides outside the gene matches: 17. For the CDR3, the DNA is TGTGCCAGCAGTTTTCCCCGGGGACAGAGTGTTCCTGATGGCTACACCTTC. It codes for CASSFPRGQSVPDGYTF.

This clone has only one observation. The V call is TRBV2, the J call TRBJ1-2, with D possibly being TRBD1 (6 bases). Deletions cut 6 bases from V and 3 bases from J, with 8 bases between. CDR1 and CDR2 from the germline V gene are SNHLY and FYNNEI. The CDR3 loop spans 12 amino acids. CDR3 nucleotide sequence: TGTGCCAGCAGCGGACAGTACTATGGCTACACCTTC. As protein: CASSGQYYGYTF.

V gene TRBV7-2 combines with J gene TRBJ1-4, with TRBD1 matching over 7 bases. The V and J ends lost 1 base and 8 bases, in that order; junction bases with no gene match: 4. This CDR3 is 14 amino acids long. The germline V gene has CDR1 SGHTA and CDR2 FQGNSA. CDR3 DNA: TGTGCCAGCAGCTTAGGGGGACAGAGCGAAAAACTGTTTTTT. Translating it yields CASSLGGQSEKLFF.

The J gene is TRBJ1-6, the V gene TRBV25-1, with D hard to call. Looked up from germline, CDR1 is MGHDK and CDR2 is SYGVNS. V was trimmed by 8 bases and J by 6 bases, leaving 23 bases between them. This CDR3 is 17 amino acids long. Written as DNA, the CDR3 is TGTGCCAGCCCCGAATCGTGGGTTCCGAAACCTAATTCACCCCTCCACTTT. It encodes CASPESWVPKPNSPLHF.